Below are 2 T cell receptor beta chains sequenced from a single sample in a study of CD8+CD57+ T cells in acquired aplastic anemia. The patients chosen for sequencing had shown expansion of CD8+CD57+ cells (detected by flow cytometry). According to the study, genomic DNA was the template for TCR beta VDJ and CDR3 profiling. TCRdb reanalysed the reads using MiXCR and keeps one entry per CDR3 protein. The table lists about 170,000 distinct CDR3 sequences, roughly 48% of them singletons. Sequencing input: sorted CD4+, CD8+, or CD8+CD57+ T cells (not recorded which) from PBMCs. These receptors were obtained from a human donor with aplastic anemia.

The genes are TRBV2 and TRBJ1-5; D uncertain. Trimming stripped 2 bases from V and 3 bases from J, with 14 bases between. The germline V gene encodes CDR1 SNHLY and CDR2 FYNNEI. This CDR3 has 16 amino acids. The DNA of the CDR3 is TGTGCCAGCAGTGAAAAGATATCGGGCTACAATCAGCCCCAGCATTTT. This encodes CASSEKISGYNQPQHF.

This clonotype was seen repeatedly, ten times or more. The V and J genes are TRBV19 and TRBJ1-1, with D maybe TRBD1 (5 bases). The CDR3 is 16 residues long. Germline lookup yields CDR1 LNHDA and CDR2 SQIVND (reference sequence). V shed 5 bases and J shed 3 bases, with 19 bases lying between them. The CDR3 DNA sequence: TGTGCCAGTAGTGACCCCCGACGGGGGAGGGACACTGAAGCTTTCTTT. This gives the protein CASSDPRRGRDTEAFF.